The clone carrying this TCR beta chain has only one observation. There were no recent acute infections or vaccinations among the donors, who were healthy HIV-negative adults. Measured with immunoSEQ multiplex PCR; TCRdb has only the in-frame clones, and not every one. The sample yields 1,400,000 or so clones, approximately 98.5% seen once. The data stem from a study of shared clonotypes between healthy human individuals. Losses at the gene ends were 10 bases for V and 3 bases for J; bases not matched to a gene: 8. CDR3 length equals 14 residues. CDR1 and CDR2 (germline): LNHDA, SQIVND (reference sequence).

The source is a man aged 25 to 40 in good health. The rearrangement uses TRBV19 and TRBJ1-1; 10 bases agree with TRBD1. The sample taken for sequencing was naive CD4+ T cells sorted from blood. Subset given: CD45RA+ positively selected. The CDR3 nucleotides are TGTGCCACTAGACAGGGGGCGTCGGACACTGAAGCTTTCTTT. This gives the protein CATRQGASDTEAFF.